Here is one TCR beta chain with its context. What it recognizes is unknown. This sample was included in a study of T cells in tuberculosis. Study at large: This South African cohort compared adolescents with or without latent tuberculosis against adults with active tuberculosis.

The ends lost 3 bases at V and 4 bases at J; junction bases unmatched: 3. The CDR3 spans 14 residues. Germline values: CDR1 LNHNV, CDR2 YYDKDF (reference sequence). Overall study findings and caveats: Shorter CDR3-alpha in active tuberculosis partly drove smaller distances.

The time point is: new active TB diagnosis, blood taken before or within 7 days of starting treatment. HIV-seronegative South African adults aged 18 years or older had newly diagnosed active tuberculosis. TCRdb's table, derived via immunoSEQ multiplex PCR, lists solely in-frame clones and lacks some. The data show over 30,000 clones, 70% to 90% seen once. The input for sequencing was PBMCs, taken at tuberculosis diagnosis. This sequence was found in an adult with tuberculosis. This chain joins TRBV15 and TRBJ1-2, with 9 bases aligning to TRBD1. The CDR3 protein is CATSSRTGAYGYTF. As DNA, the CDR3 is TGTGCCACCAGCAGTCGGACAGGGGCCTATGGCTACACCTTC.